This T cell receptor (beta chain) is drawn from a study of cytomegalovirus exposure and HLA in healthy donors. The wider study: The study placed 80% to 90% of its approximately 400 genotyped donors in the Caucasian-associated ancestry cluster. Study observations and caveats: Testing in vitro showed a few CMV-associated chains specific for CMV antigens. An observed cluster of highly shared sequence variants was recorded as a likely sequencing artifact. Roughly uniform sequencing depth across donors was assumed, possibly incorrectly.

Both 60 Vbeta primers and 13 Jbeta primers went into the PCR. Produced via immunoSEQ multiplex PCR; TCRdb's table is partial and in-frame only. Here the sample table reports about 58,000 clones. About this clone itself: Its antigen is unidentified.

The CDR3 sequence is 14 residues long. V dropped 5 bases and J dropped 9; count of bases not matched to a gene: 10. Germline V CDR1 and CDR2: LNHDA, SQIVND (reference sequence). This receptor was obtained from a woman between 18 and 29 years old in good health and CMV-seronegative. The specimen was PBMCs. The chain couples TRBV19 to TRBJ1-5; TRBD1 matches at 7 bases. As DNA, the CDR3 is TGTGCCAGTAGTCCAGGGGGGCATCAGGGGCCCCAGCATTTT. As protein: CASSPGGHQGPQHF.